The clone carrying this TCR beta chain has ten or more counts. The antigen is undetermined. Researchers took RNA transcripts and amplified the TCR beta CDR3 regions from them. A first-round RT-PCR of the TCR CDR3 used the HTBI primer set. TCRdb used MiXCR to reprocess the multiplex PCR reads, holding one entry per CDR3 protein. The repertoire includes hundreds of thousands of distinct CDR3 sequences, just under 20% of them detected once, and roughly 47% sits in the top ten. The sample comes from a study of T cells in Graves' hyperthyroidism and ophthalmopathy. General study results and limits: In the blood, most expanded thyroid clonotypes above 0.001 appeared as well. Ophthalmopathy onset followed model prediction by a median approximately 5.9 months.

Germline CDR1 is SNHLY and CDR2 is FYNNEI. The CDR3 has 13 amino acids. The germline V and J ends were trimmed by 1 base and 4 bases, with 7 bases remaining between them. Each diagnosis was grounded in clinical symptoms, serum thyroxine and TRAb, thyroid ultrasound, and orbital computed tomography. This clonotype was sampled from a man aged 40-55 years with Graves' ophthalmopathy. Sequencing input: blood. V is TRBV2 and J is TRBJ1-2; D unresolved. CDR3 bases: TGTGCCAGCAGTGAAGGTGGAGTCTATGGCTACACCTTC. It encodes CASSEGGVYGYTF.